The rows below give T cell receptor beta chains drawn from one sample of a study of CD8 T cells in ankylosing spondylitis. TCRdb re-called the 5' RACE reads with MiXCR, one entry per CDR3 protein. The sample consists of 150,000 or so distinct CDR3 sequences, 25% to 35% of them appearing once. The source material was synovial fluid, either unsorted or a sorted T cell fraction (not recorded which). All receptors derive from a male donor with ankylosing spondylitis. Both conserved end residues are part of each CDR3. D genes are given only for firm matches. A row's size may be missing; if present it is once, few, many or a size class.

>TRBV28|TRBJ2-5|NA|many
TGTGCCAGCAGTTTACCGTTAGGGGCGGGAGAGACCCAGTACTTC
CASSLPLGAGETQYF
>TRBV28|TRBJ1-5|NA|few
TGTGCCAGCAGTTTAGGTCTCGGTTATAGCAATCAGCCCCAGCATTTT
CASSLGLGYSNQPQHF
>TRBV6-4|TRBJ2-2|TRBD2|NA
TGTGCCAGCAGTCGGAATCGAGTTCCAACATCGGGAGGTAGCACCGGGGAGCTGTTTTTT
CASSRNRVPTSGGSTGELFF
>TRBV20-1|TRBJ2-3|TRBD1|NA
TGCAGTGCTACCAAGACAGGGGGAATTAGCACAGATACGCAGTATTTT
CSATKTGGISTDTQYF
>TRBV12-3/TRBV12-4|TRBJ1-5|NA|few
TGTGCCAGCCGTAGGGGCGCCAGCAATCAGCCCCAGCATTTT
CASRRGASNQPQHF
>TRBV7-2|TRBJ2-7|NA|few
TGTGCCAGCAGCTTAGTGGCAGGGAGCTCCTACGAGCAGTACTTC
CASSLVAGSSYEQYF
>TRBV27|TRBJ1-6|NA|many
TGTGCCAGCAGTTTTGTGGGGACAATAAGGGATTCACCCCTCCACTTT
CASSFVGTIRDSPLHF
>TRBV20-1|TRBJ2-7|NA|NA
TGCAGTGCTAGAGGCGTTGGGCCCTACGAGCAGTACTTC
CSARGVGPYEQYF
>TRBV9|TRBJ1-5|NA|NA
TGTGCCAGCAGCGTAGGTGGGGGTCGGCAGCCCCAGCATTTT
CASSVGGGRQPQHF
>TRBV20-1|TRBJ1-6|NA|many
TGCAGTGCTAGAGGGCCAGGGGAAAATTCACCCCTCCACTTT
CSARGPGENSPLHF
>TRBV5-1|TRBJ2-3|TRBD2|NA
TGCGCCAGCAGCTTGGAGAGAGAGCGGGGGAAAGGTACGCAGTATTTT
CASSLERERGKGTQYF
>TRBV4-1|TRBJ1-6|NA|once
TGCGCCAGCAGCCAAGATTACGGCAGCTCCTATAATTCACCCCTCCACTTT
CASSQDYGSSYNSPLHF
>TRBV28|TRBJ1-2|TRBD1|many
TGTGCCAGCAGTTTCTACCATGCCGGACAGGGGGAGGTTGGCTACACCTTC
CASSFYHAGQGEVGYTF
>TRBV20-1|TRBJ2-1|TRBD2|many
TGCAGTGCCCCTACTCTGGCGGGGGGGTTGAGGAATGAGCAGTTCTTC
CSAPTLAGGLRNEQFF
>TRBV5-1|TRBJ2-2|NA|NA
TGCGCCAGCACGCAAAATGGGGACACCGGGGAGCTGTTTTTT
CASTQNGDTGELFF
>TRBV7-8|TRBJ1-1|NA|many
TGTGCCACGAAACAGATGAACACTGAAGCTTTCTTT
CATKQMNTEAFF
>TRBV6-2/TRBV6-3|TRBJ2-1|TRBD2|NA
TGTGCCAGCAGGCCCGGGACTAGAGGAGCCTACAATGAGCAGTTCTTC
CASRPGTRGAYNEQFF
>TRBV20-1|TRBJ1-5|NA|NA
TGCAGTGCTAGGAGGGAGAATAGCAATCAGCCCCAGCATTTT
CSARRENSNQPQHF
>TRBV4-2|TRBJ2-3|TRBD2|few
TGTGCCAGCAGCCCTTTAGAGCGGGGAACAGATACGCAGTATTTT
CASSPLERGTDTQYF
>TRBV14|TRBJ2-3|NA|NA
TGTGCCAGCAGCCAAGTGCGCCATACGCAGTATTTT
CASSQVRHTQYF
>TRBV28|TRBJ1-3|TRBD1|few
TGTGCCAGCAGTTCGCGGGACAGACCTGGAAACACCATATATTTT
CASSSRDRPGNTIYF
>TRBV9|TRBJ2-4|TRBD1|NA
TGTGCCAGCAGCGTAGAGGGGACAGGGGTGAACATTCAGTACTTC
CASSVEGTGVNIQYF
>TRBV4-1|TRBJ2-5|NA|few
TGCGCCAGCAGCCAAGATCGCGCCTCCCAAGAGACCCAGTACTTC
CASSQDRASQETQYF
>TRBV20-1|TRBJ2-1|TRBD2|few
TGCAGTGCTATTCGGGCTAGCGGACTCAATGAGCAGTTCTTC
CSAIRASGLNEQFF
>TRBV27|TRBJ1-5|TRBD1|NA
TGTGCCAGCAGTTTACGACAGGGGGGCTCTAGCAATCAGCCCCAGCATTTT
CASSLRQGGSSNQPQHF
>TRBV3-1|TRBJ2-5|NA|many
TGTGCCAGCAGCCAAAGGGGGGGCTACCAAGAGACCCAGTACTTC
CASSQRGGYQETQYF
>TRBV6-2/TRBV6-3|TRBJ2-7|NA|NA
TGTGCCAGCAGTTACTCGACCGCTAGCTCCTACGAGCAGTACTTC
CASSYSTASSYEQYF
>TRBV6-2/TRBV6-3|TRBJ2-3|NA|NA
TGTGCCAGCACCAGGGACAGCACAGATACGCAGTATTTT
CASTRDSTDTQYF
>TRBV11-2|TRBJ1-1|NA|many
TGTGCCAGCAGCTTAGACCCAAGGGGGAACACTGAAGCTTTCTTT
CASSLDPRGNTEAFF
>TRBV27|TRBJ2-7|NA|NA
TGTGCCAGCAGCCCAGAGGGCTACGAGCAGTACTTC
CASSPEGYEQYF
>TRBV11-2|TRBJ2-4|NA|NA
TGTGCCAGCAGCACCGATACCCACTCAGGGCCGAAACAGTACTTC
CASSTDTHSGPKQYF
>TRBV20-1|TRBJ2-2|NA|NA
TGCAGTGCTAGGGCTAGGGGATACACCGGGGAGCTGTTTTTT
CSARARGYTGELFF
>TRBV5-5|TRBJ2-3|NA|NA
TGTGCCAGCTCCCGAGGGGACACTAGCACAGATACGCAGTATTTT
CASSRGDTSTDTQYF
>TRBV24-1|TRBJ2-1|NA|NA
TGTGCCACCAGTGATTTCCGGGCTCTCCAGAATGAGCAGTTCTTC
CATSDFRALQNEQFF
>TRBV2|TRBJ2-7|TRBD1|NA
TGTGCCAGCAGTGAAGACAGGGGTATCTACGAGCAGTACTTC
CASSEDRGIYEQYF
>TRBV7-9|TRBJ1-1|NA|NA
TGTGCCAGCAGCTTAACGGGGGGCTCACTCTCTGAAGCTTTCTTT
CASSLTGGSLSEAFF
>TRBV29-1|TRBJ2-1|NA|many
TGCAGCGCTCACGTCGGGTCTGGGTTGAATGAGCAGTTCTTC
CSAHVGSGLNEQFF
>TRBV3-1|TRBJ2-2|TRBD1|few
TGTGCCAGCAGCCCCACAGGGGCCGGGGAGCTGTTTTTT
CASSPTGAGELFF
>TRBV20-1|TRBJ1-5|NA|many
TGCAGTGCGCGGGAAGGGAGTAGCAATCAGCCCCAGCATTTT
CSAREGSSNQPQHF
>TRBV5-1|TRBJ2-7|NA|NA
TGCGCCAGCAGCTTCGGGGACTCCTACGAGCAGTACTTC
CASSFGDSYEQYF
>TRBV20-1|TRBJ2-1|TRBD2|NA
TGCAGTCCTCTAGCGGGGCCCTACAATGAGCAGTTCTTC
CSPLAGPYNEQFF
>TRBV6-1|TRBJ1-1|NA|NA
TGTGCCAGCAGGTCCAGCCCGACCTTGAACACTGAAGCTTTCTTT
CASRSSPTLNTEAFF
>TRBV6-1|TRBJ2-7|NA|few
TGTGCCAGCAGTGAAGAGGGGGGGCTGATCTACGAGCAGTACTTC
CASSEEGGLIYEQYF
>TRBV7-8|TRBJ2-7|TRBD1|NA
TGTGCCAGCAGCTCGGGACAGGGAGGAGTCTACGAGCAGTACTTC
CASSSGQGGVYEQYF
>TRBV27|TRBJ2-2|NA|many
TGTGCCAGCAGTCCCGGACTCGTATCCGGGGAGCTGTTTTTT
CASSPGLVSGELFF
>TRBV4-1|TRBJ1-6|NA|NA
TGCGCCAGCAGCCAAGATGGGGAGATGAGAATTTCACCCCTCCACTTT
CASSQDGEMRISPLHF
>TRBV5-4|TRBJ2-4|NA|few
TGTGCCAGCAGCTCGGACAGTTTAGCCAAAAACATTCAGTACTTC
CASSSDSLAKNIQYF
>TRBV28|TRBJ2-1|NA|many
TGTGCCAGCAGTTCGACCTACAACTCCTACAATGAGCAGTTCTTC
CASSSTYNSYNEQFF
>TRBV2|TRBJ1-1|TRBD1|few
TGTGCCAGCAGTGGGACAGGGTTCACTGAAGCTTTCTTT
CASSGTGFTEAFF
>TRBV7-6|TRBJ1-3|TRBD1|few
TGTGCCAGCAGCAAGACAGGGCAGGGAAACACCATATATTTT
CASSKTGQGNTIYF
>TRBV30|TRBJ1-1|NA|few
TGTGCCTGGAGTGTACTAGGGGCCGGGACTGAAGCTTTCTTT
CAWSVLGAGTEAFF
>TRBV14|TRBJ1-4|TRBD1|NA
TGTGCCAGCAGCCGACAGGGGGCTGCTGAAAAACTGTTTTTT
CASSRQGAAEKLFF